These T cell receptor beta chains were read from a single sample in a study of blood T cell repertoires in COVID-19. Clones were sequenced by immunoSEQ multiplex PCR, and TCRdb holds only the in-frame ones, with some missing. Of approximately 54,000 clones listed, more than 85% were seen once; the top ten hold roughly 3.9%. The sequenced sample was peripheral blood. All receptors derive from a man aged 50 or older with acute or convalescent COVID-19. CDR3s include the opening cysteine and the closing phenylalanine or tryptophan. A D gene is named only where the DNA matches it firmly. The size of a clone is reported for some rows only, either as once, few or many, or as a class for expanded clones.

D gene,V gene,clone size,CDR3 protein
TRBD2,TRBV9,NA,CASSAGTAGTSTQYF
TRBD1,TRBV24-1,NA,CATSDPGQGEKLFF
NA,TRBV7-9,NA,CASVATGVGTGELFF
NA,TRBV4-3,NA,CASSQEGLPSGANVLTF
TRBD2,TRBV20-1,NA,CSASHGLAGGGDEQFF
TRBD1,TRBV25-1,few,CASRRTGEAFF
TRBD1,TRBV5-1,NA,CASSDGQGNEKLFF
NA,TRBV15,NA,CATSRDTGGGKLFF
NA,TRBV6-5,NA,CASSSEGSRRYF
TRBD2,TRBV7-6,NA,CASSLELAGTYEQYF
TRBD2,TRBV5-1,NA,CASSITSGRFDEQFF
NA,TRBV9,once,CASSVRGGPNTGELFF
TRBD1,TRBV19,NA,CASSTSGTGARQPQHF
TRBD2,TRBV7-2,NA,CASSLEAGGPDTQYF
NA,TRBV5-1,NA,CASSSLAGETQYF
NA,TRBV19,NA,CASSKRHLQANYGYTF
TRBD1,TRBV7-6,NA,CASSSQGTANNSPLHF
NA,TRBV5-5,few,CASSLGASGNTIYF
TRBD1,TRBV5-4,NA,CASSSADRGLGETQYF
TRBD1,TRBV5-1,NA,CASSLGDSSGNTIYF
NA,TRBV11-2,NA,CASEPGSTDTQYF
TRBD1,TRBV5-1,NA,CASSPGTGVSYEQYF
TRBD2,TRBV6-5,NA,CASSYISGGDQYF
NA,TRBV27,NA,CASSLSGVGEKLFF
NA,TRBV21-1,NA,CASSITGFKDTQYF
TRBD1,TRBV6-6,NA,CASRIDRGNTGELFF
TRBD2,TRBV10-3,NA,CAIMGGGSNEQFF
TRBD2,TRBV3-1/TRBV3-2,NA,CASSQVAGPRDEQYF
NA,TRBV5-1,NA,CASSPPNWQGTEAFF
TRBD1,TRBV5-5,NA,CASSPQGSNYGYTF
TRBD2,TRBV7-8,NA,CASSLRLAGVDTQYF
NA,TRBV12-3/TRBV12-4,NA,CASSHTNQPQHF
NA,TRBV20-1,NA,CSAGGYEQYF
NA,TRBV7-9,NA,CASSLVLYGYTF
TRBD1,TRBV11-2,NA,CASSWGQGGRNEQFF
NA,TRBV7-9,NA,CASSFNSQETQYF
TRBD1,TRBV19,NA,CATGTGKRVSEQYF
NA,TRBV11-2,once,CASRSLATDTQYF
TRBD1,TRBV4-1,once,CASSQGTGGSGELFF
NA,TRBV11-3,once,CASSLQGVGYTF
NA,TRBV11-2,NA,CASSWLGGYEQYF
NA,TRBV5-6,once,CASSLFRAGANTEAFF
NA,TRBV19,NA,CASKGTERIEQYF
TRBD2,TRBV19,NA,CASSPSSGRAYEQYF
NA,TRBV10-3,NA,CAISARMHGYTF
TRBD1,TRBV14,once,CASSQWSGRGLGEAFF
NA,TRBV18,NA,CASSLLATNEKLFF
NA,TRBV28,NA,CASSSRGPGRTLTGELFF
TRBD1,TRBV7-9,NA,CASSLDRGRDYGYTF
NA,TRBV4-1,NA,CASSQEGANYGYTF
TRBD1,TRBV11-3,once,CATRDRATYEQYF
NA,TRBV19,NA,CASSLLGNEQFF
NA,TRBV5-1,once,CASSPRVASTLTADTQYF